This TCR beta chain was observed in a study of STAT3 mutations in large granular lymphocyte leukemia. The wider study: Roughly half of the longitudinally sequenced T-LGLL patients carried detectable canonical activating STAT3 mutations.

Study results and caveats: Every T-LGLL patient had at least one immunodominant TCRbeta clonotype. Some patients had dominant TCR clones larger than their STAT3 mutant burden.

This clone appeared a few times. The antigen remains undetermined. Between the trimmed V and J ends, which lost 3 bases and 5 bases, there was a span of 10 bases. The CDR3 has 14 residues. Germline values: CDR1 LNHDA, CDR2 SQIVND (reference sequence). Sequencing used immunoSEQ multiplex PCR; TCRdb keeps in-frame clones, though not all of them. The sample lists 6,500 to 9,500 clones; about four fifths were seen once. This clonotype was obtained from a woman aged 40 to 50 with T-cell large granular lymphocyte leukemia. Some clones in this sample may be carry-over from other donors' samples. The sample taken for sequencing was peripheral blood mononuclear cells. The chain has TRBV19 and TRBJ1-4, with D hard to call. CDR3 loop: CASSINRGNEKLFF. The DNA for the CDR3 is TGTGCCAGTAGTATCAACCGTGGGAATGAAAAACTGTTTTTT.